Listed here is a single TCR beta chain. Antigen specificity is unknown. This record belongs to a study of cytomegalovirus exposure and HLA in healthy donors. 13 Jbeta primers and 60 Vbeta primers were used for the PCR. Per the original data handling: Among the unique TCR beta chains that a later analysis counted, about 85 million in all, roughly 11 million were shared. Sequenced by immunoSEQ multiplex PCR; TCRdb stores in-frame clones only, minus some. From that table come the V and J calls and clone size; the DNA was used to work out D and trimming. The table shows fewer than 150,000 clones, with about 80% occurring only once. The CDR3 is 16 residues long. The germline V and J ends were trimmed by 5 bases and 0 bases, with 16 bases remaining between them. CDR1 and CDR2 from the germline V gene are SQVTM and ANQGSEA. Study-wide results and limits: According to an earlier analysis, most TCR beta V segments yielded productive rearrangements about 90% or about 30% of the time. A later analysis associated approximately 17,000 TCR beta sequences with HLA alleles at a 0.05 false discovery rate. Rare TCR sequences predominated, though certain public TCRs were found in many donors.

The rearrangement uses TRBV29-1 and TRBJ2-2, with D possibly being TRBD2 (7 bases). This receptor was obtained from a man aged 40-55 years in good health and CMV-seropositive. Sequenced input: PBMCs. CDR3 loop: CSVSMGGGSNTGELFF. The CDR3 DNA follows: TGCAGCGTTTCTATGGGGGGGGGCTCGAACACCGGGGAGCTGTTTTTT.